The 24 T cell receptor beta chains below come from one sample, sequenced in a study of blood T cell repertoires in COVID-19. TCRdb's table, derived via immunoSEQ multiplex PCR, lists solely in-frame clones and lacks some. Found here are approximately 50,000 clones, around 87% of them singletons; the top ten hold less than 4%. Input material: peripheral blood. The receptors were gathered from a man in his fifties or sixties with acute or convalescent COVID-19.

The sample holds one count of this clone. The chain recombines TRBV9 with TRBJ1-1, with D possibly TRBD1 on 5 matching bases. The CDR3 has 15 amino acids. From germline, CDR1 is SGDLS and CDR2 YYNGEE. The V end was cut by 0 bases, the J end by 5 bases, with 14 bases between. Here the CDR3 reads CASSVEVGEGTEAFF. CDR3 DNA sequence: TGTGCCAGCAGCGTAGAGGTAGGGGAGGGGACTGAAGCTTTCTTT.

As DNA, the CDR3 is TGTGCCAGCAGTGACGGGTGGGGAGCCGGTCGGGGCTATGGCTACACCTTC. It is translated as CASSDGWGAGRGYGYTF. V usage is TRBV6-1 and J usage is TRBJ1-2; unclear D gene. The length of the CDR3 is 17 residues. Trimming took off 3 bases at V and 4 bases at J, with 21 bases between the two ends. Germline V gene sequence: CDR1 MNHNS, CDR2 SASEGT.

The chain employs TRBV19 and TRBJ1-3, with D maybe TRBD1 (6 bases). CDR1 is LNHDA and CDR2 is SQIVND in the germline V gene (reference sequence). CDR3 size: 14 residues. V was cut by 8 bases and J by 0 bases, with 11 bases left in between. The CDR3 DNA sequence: TGTGCCAGTTGTGACAGGAGCTCTGGAAACACCATATATTTT. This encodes CASCDRSSGNTIYF.

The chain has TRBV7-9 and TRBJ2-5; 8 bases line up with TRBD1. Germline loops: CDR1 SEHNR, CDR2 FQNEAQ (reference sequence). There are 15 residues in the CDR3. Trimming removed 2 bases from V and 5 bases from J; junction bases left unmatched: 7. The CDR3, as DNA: TGTGCCAGCAGCTTACCGACAGGGGCTCTGGAGACCCAGTACTTC. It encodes CASSLPTGALETQYF.

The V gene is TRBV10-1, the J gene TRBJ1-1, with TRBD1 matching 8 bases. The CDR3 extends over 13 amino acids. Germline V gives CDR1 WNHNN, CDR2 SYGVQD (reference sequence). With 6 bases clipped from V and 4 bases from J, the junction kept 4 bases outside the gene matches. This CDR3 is CASSRTGPTEAFF. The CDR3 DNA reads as TGCGCCAGCAGCCGGACAGGGCCCACTGAAGCTTTCTTT.

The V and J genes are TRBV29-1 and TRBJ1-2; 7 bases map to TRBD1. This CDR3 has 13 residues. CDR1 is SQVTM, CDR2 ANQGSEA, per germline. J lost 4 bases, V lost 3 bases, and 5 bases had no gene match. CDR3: CSVDGPGGYGYTF. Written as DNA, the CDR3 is TGCAGCGTTGATGGGCCAGGGGGCTATGGCTACACCTTC.

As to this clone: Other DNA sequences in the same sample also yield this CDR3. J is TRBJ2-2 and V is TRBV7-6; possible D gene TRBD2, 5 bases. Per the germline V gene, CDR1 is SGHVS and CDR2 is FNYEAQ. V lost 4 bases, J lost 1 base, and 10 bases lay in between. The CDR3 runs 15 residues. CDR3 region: CASSSGLLNTGELFF. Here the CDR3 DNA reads TGTGCCAGCAGCTCCGGACTCCTGAACACCGGGGAGCTGTTTTTT. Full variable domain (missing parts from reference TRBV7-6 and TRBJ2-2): GAGVSQSPRYKVTKRGQDVALRCDPISGHVSLYWYRQALGQGPEFLTYFNYEAQQDKSGLPNDRFSAERPEGSISTLTIQRTEQRDSAMYRCASSSGLLNTGELFFGEGSRLTVL.

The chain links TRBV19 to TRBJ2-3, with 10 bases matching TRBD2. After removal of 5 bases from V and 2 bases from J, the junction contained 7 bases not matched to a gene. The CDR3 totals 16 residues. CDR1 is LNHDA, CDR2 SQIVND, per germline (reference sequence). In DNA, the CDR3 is TGTGCCAGTAGTCCCAGGACTAGCGGAAACACAGATACGCAGTATTTT. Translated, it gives CASSPRTSGNTDTQYF.

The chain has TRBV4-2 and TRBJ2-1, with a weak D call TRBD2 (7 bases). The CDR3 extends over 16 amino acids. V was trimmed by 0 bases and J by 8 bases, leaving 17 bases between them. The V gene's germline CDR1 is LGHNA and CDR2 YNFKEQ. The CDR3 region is CASSQDLEGGRDEQFF. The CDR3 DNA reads TGTGCCAGCAGCCAAGATCTCGAGGGGGGGAGGGATGAGCAGTTCTTC.

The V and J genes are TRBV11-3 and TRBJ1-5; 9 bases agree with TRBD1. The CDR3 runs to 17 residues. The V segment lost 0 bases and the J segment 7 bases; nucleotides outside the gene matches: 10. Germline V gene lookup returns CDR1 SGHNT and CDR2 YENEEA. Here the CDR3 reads CASSLESWTGVNQPQHF. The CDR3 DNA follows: TGTGCCAGCAGCTTAGAGTCCTGGACAGGGGTAAACCAGCCCCAGCATTTT.

The CDR3 sequence: CASSLRGDVLETQYF. The CDR3 DNA is TGTGCCAGCAGTTTAAGGGGCGATGTGTTGGAGACCCAGTACTTC. The chain combines TRBV27 with TRBJ2-5; TRBD1 is a possible D gene (5 bases). The CDR3 is 15 amino acids. CDR1 is MNHEY and CDR2 is SMNVEV in the germline V gene (reference sequence). The V end was cut by 2 bases, the J end by 5 bases, with 15 bases between.

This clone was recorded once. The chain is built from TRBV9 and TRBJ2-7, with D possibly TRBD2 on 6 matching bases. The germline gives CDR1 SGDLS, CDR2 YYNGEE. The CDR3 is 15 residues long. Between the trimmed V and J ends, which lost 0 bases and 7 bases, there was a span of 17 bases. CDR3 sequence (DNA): TGTGCCAGCAGCGTAGCTGAACTAGGCCGGGGGGAGCAGTACTTC. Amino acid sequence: CASSVAELGRGEQYF.

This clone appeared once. The CDR3 loop is CASSSPTGDGYTF. CDR3 nucleotides: TGTGCCAGCAGTTCCCCGACAGGGGATGGCTACACCTTC. The chain carries TRBV27 and TRBJ1-2; 8 bases are shared with TRBD1. The CDR3 consists of 13 residues. Germline V gene sequence: CDR1 MNHEY, CDR2 SMNVEV (reference sequence). V lost 4 bases and J lost 6; bases outside the gene matches: 4.

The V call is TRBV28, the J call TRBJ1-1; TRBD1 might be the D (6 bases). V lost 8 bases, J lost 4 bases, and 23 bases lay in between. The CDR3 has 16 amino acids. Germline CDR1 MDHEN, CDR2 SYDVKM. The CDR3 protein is CASLQGTSESGTEAFF. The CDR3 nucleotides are TGTGCCAGCCTACAGGGAACTTCCGAATCAGGCACTGAAGCTTTCTTT.

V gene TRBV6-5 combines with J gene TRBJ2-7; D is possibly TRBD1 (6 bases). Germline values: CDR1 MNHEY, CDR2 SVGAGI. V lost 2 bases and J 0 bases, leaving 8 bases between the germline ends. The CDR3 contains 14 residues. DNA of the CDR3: TGTGCCAGCAGTTACGGACAGATCTCCTACGAGCAGTACTTC. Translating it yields CASSYGQISYEQYF.

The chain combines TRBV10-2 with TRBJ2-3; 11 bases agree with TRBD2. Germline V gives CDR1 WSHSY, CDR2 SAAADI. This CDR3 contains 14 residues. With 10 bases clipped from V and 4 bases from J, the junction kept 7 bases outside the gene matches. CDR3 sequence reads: CAITSGSDADTQYF. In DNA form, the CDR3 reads TGCGCCATCACTAGCGGGAGTGATGCAGATACGCAGTATTTT.

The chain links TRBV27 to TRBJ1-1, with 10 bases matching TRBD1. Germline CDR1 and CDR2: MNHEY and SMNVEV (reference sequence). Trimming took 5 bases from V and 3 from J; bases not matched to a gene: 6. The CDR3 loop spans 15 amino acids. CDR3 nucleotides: TGTGCCAGCAGTATGATGACAGGGGGCTACACTGAAGCTTTCTTT. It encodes CASSMMTGGYTEAFF.

CDR3 in amino acids: CATSGASGEKLFF. The CDR3 bases are TGTGCCACTTCAGGGGCCTCAGGTGAAAAACTGTTTTTT. The rearrangement links TRBV19 to TRBJ1-4; D may be TRBD1 (6 bases). CDR1 and CDR2 from the germline V gene are LNHDA and SQIVND (reference sequence). CDR3 size: 13 residues. The V and J ends lost 10 bases and 7 bases respectively, with 16 bases between them.

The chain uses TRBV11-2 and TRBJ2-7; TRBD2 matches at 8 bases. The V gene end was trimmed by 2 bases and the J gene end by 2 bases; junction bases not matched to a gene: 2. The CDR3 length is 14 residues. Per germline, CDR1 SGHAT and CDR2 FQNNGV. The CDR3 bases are TGTGCCAGCAGCTTAACTAGCGGCGCCTACGAGCAGTACTTC. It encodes CASSLTSGAYEQYF.

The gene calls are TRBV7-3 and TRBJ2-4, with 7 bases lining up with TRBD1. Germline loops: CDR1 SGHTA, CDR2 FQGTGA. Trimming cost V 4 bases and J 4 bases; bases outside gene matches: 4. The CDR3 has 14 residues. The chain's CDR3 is CASSSDRAKNIQYF. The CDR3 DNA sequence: TGTGCCAGCAGCTCCGACAGGGCGAAAAACATTCAGTACTTC.

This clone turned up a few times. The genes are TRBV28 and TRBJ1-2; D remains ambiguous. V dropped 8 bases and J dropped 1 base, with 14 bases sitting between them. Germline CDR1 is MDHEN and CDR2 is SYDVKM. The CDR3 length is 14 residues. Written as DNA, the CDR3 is TGTGCCAGCCGGAGGGCAACCGTTAACTATGGCTACACCTTC. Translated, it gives CASRRATVNYGYTF.

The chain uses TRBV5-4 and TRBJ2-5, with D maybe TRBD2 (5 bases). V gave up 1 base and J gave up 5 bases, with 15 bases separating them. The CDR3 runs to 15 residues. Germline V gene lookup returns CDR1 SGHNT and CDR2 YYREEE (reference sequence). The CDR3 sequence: CASSLQTGGLETQYF. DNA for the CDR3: TGTGCCAGCAGCTTGCAAACGGGCGGGTTGGAGACCCAGTACTTC.

CDR3 sequence: CASSRRTGGGNTEAFF. The CDR3 DNA sequence: TGTGCCAGCAGCCGAAGGACAGGGGGCGGAAACACTGAAGCTTTCTTT. The rearrangement uses TRBV5-5 and TRBJ1-1; TRBD1 matches at 11 bases. The CDR3 spans 16 residues. V was pared by 4 bases and J by 2 bases, with 7 bases of the junction left unmatched. The germline V gene has CDR1 SGHKS and CDR2 YYEKEE (reference sequence).

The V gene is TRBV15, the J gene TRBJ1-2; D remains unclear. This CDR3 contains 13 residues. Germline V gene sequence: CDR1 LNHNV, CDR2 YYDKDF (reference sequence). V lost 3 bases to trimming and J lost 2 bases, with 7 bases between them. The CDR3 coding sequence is TGTGCCACCAGCAGGCGGGGAAACTATGGCTACACCTTC. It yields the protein CATSRRGNYGYTF.